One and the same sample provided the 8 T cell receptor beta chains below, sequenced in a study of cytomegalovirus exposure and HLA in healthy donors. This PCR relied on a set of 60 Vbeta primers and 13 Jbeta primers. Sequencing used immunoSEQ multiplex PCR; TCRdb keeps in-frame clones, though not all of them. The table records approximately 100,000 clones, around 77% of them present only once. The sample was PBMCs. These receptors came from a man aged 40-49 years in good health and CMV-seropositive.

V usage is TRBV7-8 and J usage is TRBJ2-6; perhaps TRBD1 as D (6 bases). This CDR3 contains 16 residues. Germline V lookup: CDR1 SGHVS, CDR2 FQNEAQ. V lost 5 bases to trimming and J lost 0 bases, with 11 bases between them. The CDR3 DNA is TGTGCCAGCAGCCTGAAGACAGGCTCTGGGGCCAACGTCCTGACTTTC. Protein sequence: CASSLKTGSGANVLTF. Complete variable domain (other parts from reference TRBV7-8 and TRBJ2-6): GAGVSQSPRYKVAKRGQDVALRCDPISGHVSLFWYQQALGQGPEFLTYFQNEAQLDKSGLPSDRFFAERPEGSVSTLKIQRTQQEDSAVYLCASSLKTGSGANVLTFGAGSRLTVL.

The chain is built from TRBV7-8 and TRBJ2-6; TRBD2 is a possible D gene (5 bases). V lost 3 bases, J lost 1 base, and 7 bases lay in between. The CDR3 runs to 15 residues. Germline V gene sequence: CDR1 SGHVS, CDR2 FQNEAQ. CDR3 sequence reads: CASSFRRSGANVLTF. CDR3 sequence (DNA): TGTGCCAGCAGCTTCAGGAGGTCTGGGGCCAACGTCCTGACTTTC. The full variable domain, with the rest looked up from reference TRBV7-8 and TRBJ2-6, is GAGVSQSPRYKVAKRGQDVALRCDPISGHVSLFWYQQALGQGPEFLTYFQNEAQLDKSGLPSDRFFAERPEGSVSTLKIQRTQQEDSAVYLCASSFRRSGANVLTFGAGSRLTVL.

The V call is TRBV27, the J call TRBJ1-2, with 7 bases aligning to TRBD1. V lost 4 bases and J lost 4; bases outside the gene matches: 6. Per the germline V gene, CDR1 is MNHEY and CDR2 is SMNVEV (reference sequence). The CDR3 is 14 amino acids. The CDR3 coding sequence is TGTGCCAGCAGTTCCCAGACAGGGCGCTATGGCTACACCTTC. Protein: CASSSQTGRYGYTF.

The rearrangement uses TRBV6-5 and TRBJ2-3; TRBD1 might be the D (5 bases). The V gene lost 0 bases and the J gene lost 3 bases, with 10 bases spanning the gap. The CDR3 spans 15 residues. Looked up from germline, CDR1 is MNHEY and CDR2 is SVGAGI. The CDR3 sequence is CASSYSGAGTDTQYF. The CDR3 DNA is TGTGCCAGCAGTTACTCAGGGGCAGGAACAGATACGCAGTATTTT.

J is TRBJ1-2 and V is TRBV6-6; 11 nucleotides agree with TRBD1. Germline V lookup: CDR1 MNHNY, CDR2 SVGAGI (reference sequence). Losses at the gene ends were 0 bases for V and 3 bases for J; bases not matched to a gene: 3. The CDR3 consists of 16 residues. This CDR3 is CASSYSDRGRDYGYTF. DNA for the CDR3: TGTGCCAGCAGTTACTCGGACAGGGGGCGGGACTATGGCTACACCTTC.

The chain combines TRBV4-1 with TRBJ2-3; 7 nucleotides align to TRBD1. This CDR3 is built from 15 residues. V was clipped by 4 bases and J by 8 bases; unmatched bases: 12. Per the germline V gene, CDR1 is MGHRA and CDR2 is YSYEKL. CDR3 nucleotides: TGCGCCAGCAGCCGGACCACAGGGGCCCGGGGTACGCAGTATTTT. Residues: CASSRTTGARGTQYF.

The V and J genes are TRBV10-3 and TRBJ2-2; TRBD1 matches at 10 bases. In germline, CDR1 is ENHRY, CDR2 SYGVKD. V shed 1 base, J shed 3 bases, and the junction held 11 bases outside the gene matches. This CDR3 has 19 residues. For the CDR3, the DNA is TGTGCCATCAGTGAGTTGTGGACAGGGGGAACTCGCGACACCGGGGAGCTGTTTTTT. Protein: CAISELWTGGTRDTGELFF.

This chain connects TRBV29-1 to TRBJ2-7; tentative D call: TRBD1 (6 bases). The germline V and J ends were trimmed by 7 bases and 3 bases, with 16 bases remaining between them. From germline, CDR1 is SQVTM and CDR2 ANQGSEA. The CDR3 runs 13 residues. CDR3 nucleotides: TGCAGCGCCGTAGGGGGACAACTCTACGAGCAGTACTTC. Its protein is CSAVGGQLYEQYF.